This passage covers 32 T cell receptor beta chains from one sample sequenced in a study of read filtering for tumor transcriptome and immune sequencing. The library was built from roughly 400 ng RNA with molecular barcoded adaptors for alpha/delta and beta/gamma chains. A single record per CDR3 protein comes from TCRdb applying MiXCR to the reads. Among 90,000 to 95,000 distinct CDR3 sequences listed, under 25% were seen once. The sequenced material came from a population of CD138-negative cells sorted from bone marrow. These receptors originate from a donor aged 40 or older with multiple myeloma.

About this clonotype: Possible read error: a much larger clone is one base away. The V gene is TRBV2, the J gene TRBJ2-5; 10 nucleotides agree with TRBD2. The germline V gene encodes CDR1 SNHLY and CDR2 FYNNEI. J gave up 6 bases and V 10 bases, and 14 bases lay outside the gene matches. This CDR3 spans 15 amino acids. CDR3 nucleotides: TGTGCCACCAACGGCGGGGTAGCGGGGGGTCAGACCCAGTACTTC. It codes for CATNGGVAGGQTQYF. Looking up the rest from reference TRBV2 and TRBJ2-5 gives the full variable domain: EPEVTQTPSHQVTQMGQEVILRCVPISNHLYFYWYRQILGQKVEFLVSFYNNEISEKSEIFDDQFSVERPDGSNFTLKIRSTKLEDSAMYFCATNGGVAGGQTQYFGPGTRLLVL.

The rearrangement uses TRBV28 and TRBJ1-1; TRBD1 is a possible D gene (6 bases). V was shortened by 6 bases and J by 4 bases, with 15 bases between the two germline ends. The V gene's germline CDR1 is MDHEN and CDR2 SYDVKM. This CDR3 contains 14 residues. The CDR3 is CASSLRRGGTEAFF. The CDR3 nucleotides read TGTGCCAGCAGCCTTAGGCGAGGGGGCACTGAAGCTTTCTTT.

In its sample, this clonotype was seen a few times. The rearrangement joins TRBV3-1 to TRBJ2-1; 8 bases are a match to TRBD2. Per the germline V gene, CDR1 is LGHDT and CDR2 is YNNKEL (reference sequence). With 5 bases clipped from V and 9 bases from J, the junction kept 6 bases outside the gene matches. The CDR3 loop spans 13 amino acids. The CDR3 sequence: CASSLRGAGEQFF. CDR3 sequence (DNA): TGTGCCAGCAGCTTGCGGGGGGCCGGTGAGCAGTTCTTC.

Details on this clonotype: Being one base from a much bigger clone, this may be a read error. The V gene is TRBV20-1, the J gene TRBJ1-1, with D maybe TRBD1 (5 bases). Germline values: CDR1 DFQATT, CDR2 SNEGSKA (reference sequence). The V end was cut by 6 bases, the J end by 11 bases, with 13 bases between. CDR3 length: 10 residues. This CDR3 reads CSAHGHGAFF. Here the CDR3 DNA reads TGCAGTGCCCACGGACACGGGGCTTTCTTT.

The J gene is TRBJ1-6, the V gene TRBV7-6; D is ambiguous. This CDR3 has 14 residues. With 2 bases removed from V and 9 bases from J, the gap between germline ends came to 11 bases. The germline V gene has CDR1 SGHVS and CDR2 FNYEAQ. The CDR3 nucleotides read TGTGCCAGCAGCTTACGAGGGAGTACTTCACCCCTCCACTTT. This translates into CASSLRGSTSPLHF.

Comment on this clonotype: This likely traces to a read error, being one base from a far larger clone. The chain combines TRBV7-9 with TRBJ1-4; D unresolved. Germline V gene lookup returns CDR1 SEHNR and CDR2 FQNEAQ (reference sequence). The CDR3 spans 13 residues. The CDR3 here is CASSPHSNEKLLF. The CDR3 bases are TGTGCCAGCAGCCCCCACAGCAATGAAAAACTGCTTTTT. The entire variable domain, with the rest obtained from reference TRBV7-9 and TRBJ1-4, is as follows: DTGVSQNPRHKITKRGQNVTFRCDPISEHNRLYWYRQTLGQGPEFLTYFQNEAQLEKSRLLSDRFSAERPKGSFSTLEIQRTEQGDSAMYLCASSPHSNEKLLFGSGTQLSVL.

This clonotype was observed at least ten times. The V call is TRBV15, the J call TRBJ2-3; D is unclear. Deletions cut 2 bases from V and 8 bases from J, with 11 bases between. CDR3 size: 13 residues. Germline V CDR1 and CDR2: LNHNV, YYDKDF (reference sequence). CDR3 loop: CATSRLAATTQYF. The CDR3 DNA is TGTGCCACCAGCAGACTGGCCGCAACTACGCAGTATTTT.

At least ten counts were recorded for this clonotype. This sequence joins TRBV5-1 and TRBJ1-1, with TRBD1 matching 9 bases. With 4 bases clipped from V and 5 bases from J, the junction kept 12 bases outside the gene matches. Germline assignment: CDR1 SGHRS and CDR2 YFSETQ. There are 16 residues in the CDR3. In nucleotides, the CDR3 is TGCGCCAGCAGCCCCCGGGACAGGGCCGCGGGTACTGAAGCTTTCTTT. This sequence encodes CASSPRDRAAGTEAFF.

This clonotype was recorded only once. CDR3 residues: CAGTAPWTDTQYF. In nucleotides, the CDR3 is TGTGCCGGGACAGCACCGTGGACAGATACGCAGTATTTT. V is TRBV2 and J is TRBJ2-3, with 7 bases fitting TRBD1. The CDR3 length is 13 residues. Looked up from germline, CDR1 is SNHLY and CDR2 is FYNNEI. V gave up 11 bases and J gave up 3 bases; unmatched junction bases: 8.

There are many counts of this clonotype. The V call is TRBV27, the J call TRBJ2-3; 11 bases map to TRBD1. Trimming at V came to 8 bases and at J to 5 bases, leaving 6 bases not matched to a gene. CDR1 is MNHEY, CDR2 SMNVEV, per germline (reference sequence). This CDR3 contains 14 residues. For the CDR3, the DNA is TGTGCCAGCGCACGGGACAGGGGGTTAGATACGCAGTATTTT. Encoded protein: CASARDRGLDTQYF.

In this sample, this clonotype turned up many times. The gene calls are TRBV28 and TRBJ1-6; D may be TRBD1 (6 bases). CDR1 MDHEN and CDR2 SYDVKM come from the germline V gene. The CDR3 covers 15 residues. V dropped 6 bases and J dropped 6 bases, with 15 bases sitting between them. This CDR3 is CASSPTGQINSPLHF. Written as DNA, the CDR3 is TGTGCCAGCAGCCCCACCGGACAGATTAATTCACCCCTCCACTTT.

In regard to this clonotype: One end of the junction fails to match germline, which may point to a read error. This chain connects TRBV5-1 to TRBJ1-1; a possible D gene is TRBD1 (5 bases). CDR3 size: 11 residues. Germline lookup yields CDR1 SGHRS and CDR2 YFSETQ. The CDR3 nucleotides read TGCGCCAGCAGCTTGCAGGGTGAAGCTCTCTTT. It is translated as CASSLQGEALF.

The rearrangement uses TRBV28 and TRBJ2-7, with D hard to call. The CDR3 has 12 amino acids. Trimming shortened V by 4 bases and J by 6 bases, and 10 bases separated the two germline ends. The germline CDR1 and CDR2 sequences are MDHEN and SYDVKM. This CDR3 reads CASSSDRPEQYF. In nucleotides, the CDR3 is TGTGCCAGCAGTTCAGATCGCCCCGAGCAGTACTTC.

Notes on this clonotype: A junction end diverges from the germline sequence, so it may reflect a read error. This chain joins TRBV20-1 and TRBJ2-7; 7 positions match TRBD2. This CDR3 spans 11 amino acids. The germline CDR1 and CDR2 sequences are DFQATT and SNEGSKA (reference sequence). The chain's CDR3 is CSARGLSGKHF. Here the CDR3 DNA reads TGCAGTGCTAGAGGTTTAAGCGGGAAGCACTTC.

This clonotype was recorded many times. The chain couples TRBV28 to TRBJ1-4, with D unresolved. The CDR3 has 15 amino acids. Germline CDR1 reads MDHEN; CDR2 reads SYDVKM. Trimming took off 5 bases at V and 2 bases at J, with 12 bases between the two ends. The DNA of the CDR3 is TGTGCCAGCAGTCCCTGGCGGGCCACTAATGAAAAACTGTTTTTT. As protein: CASSPWRATNEKLFF.

This clonotype was picked up a small number of times. This chain uses TRBV11-2 with TRBJ2-1; 8 bases are a match to TRBD2. J lost 3 bases, V lost 7 bases, and 8 bases had no gene match. The germline gives CDR1 SGHAT, CDR2 FQNNGV. There are 15 residues in the CDR3. The CDR3 reads CASTPIAGSYNEQFF. CDR3 bases: TGTGCCAGCACCCCAATAGCGGGGAGCTACAATGAGCAGTTCTTC.

V gene TRBV6-1 combines with J gene TRBJ1-3; D remains unclear. This CDR3 is 15 amino acids long. V was cut by 1 base and J by 0 bases, with 7 bases left in between. Germline lookup yields CDR1 MNHNS and CDR2 SASEGT. This chain's CDR3 is CASSEGVLSGNTIYF. CDR3 coding DNA: TGTGCCAGCAGTGAAGGGGTCCTCTCTGGAAACACCATATATTTT.

This clonotype was detected ten times or more. The V and J genes are TRBV4-1 and TRBJ2-7, with D perhaps TRBD2 (5 bases). Germline assignment: CDR1 MGHRA and CDR2 YSYEKL. V shed 0 bases and J shed 3 bases, with 9 bases lying between them. This CDR3 region has 14 residues. CDR3 sequence: CASSQDPGVYEQYF. CDR3 nucleotides: TGCGCCAGCAGCCAAGATCCCGGGGTCTACGAGCAGTACTTC.

This clonotype was seen at least ten times. V is TRBV20-1 and J is TRBJ1-6; D gene ambiguous. This CDR3 has 12 residues. CDR1 is DFQATT and CDR2 is SNEGSKA in the germline V gene (reference sequence). Trimming shortened V by 7 bases and J by 9 bases, and 13 bases separated the two germline ends. The CDR3 DNA sequence: TGCAGTGTAGGAGGAACGGCTTCACCCCTCCACTTT. Translating gives CSVGGTASPLHF.

This clonotype occurred many times. V and J are TRBV20-1 and TRBJ1-1, with D unclear. Trimming left V 3 bases short and J 7 bases short, with 12 bases between. The CDR3 consists of 12 residues. CDR1 is DFQATT, CDR2 SNEGSKA, per germline (reference sequence). The CDR3, as DNA: TGCAGTGCTAGTTCTGGAACTAGTGAAGCTTTCTTT. Its protein is CSASSGTSEAFF.

The CDR3 loop is CASSALRRESNEQFF. CDR3 DNA sequence: TGTGCCAGCAGTGCCCTACGTCGTGAGTCCAACGAGCAGTTCTTC. V gene TRBV6-1 combines with J gene TRBJ2-1, with D unresolved. The CDR3 runs 15 residues. Germline CDR1 is MNHNS and CDR2 is SASEGT. With 4 bases removed from V and 10 bases from J, the gap between germline ends came to 20 bases.

This clonotype is deemed medium-sized (0.01 to 0.1%). The chain has TRBV9 and TRBJ2-1, with a weak D call TRBD2 (7 bases). Germline assignment: CDR1 SGDLS and CDR2 YYNGEE. V was cut by 0 bases and J by 7 bases, with 14 bases left in between. The CDR3 is 15 residues long. CDR3 loop: CASSVEGGVWNEQFF. CDR3 nucleotide sequence: TGTGCCAGCAGCGTAGAAGGGGGGGTCTGGAATGAGCAGTTCTTC.

This clonotype was detected ten times or more. The chain has TRBV5-1 and TRBJ2-5; 10 positions agree with TRBD1. The V and J ends lost 4 bases and 4 bases, in that order; junction bases with no gene match: 10. This CDR3 region has 16 residues. CDR1 and CDR2 (germline): SGHRS, YFSETQ. The CDR3 DNA is TGCGCCAGCAGCAACGACCCGGGACAGGGGAGAGAGACCCAGTACTTC. Residues: CASSNDPGQGRETQYF.

The table lists this clonotype with many counts. V and J are TRBV28 and TRBJ2-1, with D possibly being TRBD1 (5 bases). The germline V and J ends were trimmed by 2 bases and 9 bases, with 14 bases remaining between them. Germline CDR1 MDHEN, CDR2 SYDVKM. The length of the CDR3 is 14 residues. This CDR3 is CASSLVARGREQFF. In DNA form, the CDR3 reads TGTGCCAGCAGTTTAGTCGCTAGGGGCCGTGAGCAGTTCTTC.

This clonotype was seen just once. A much larger clone sits a single nucleotide away, making a read error possible. The V and J genes are TRBV20-1 and TRBJ2-1; D is unclear. Germline CDR1 is DFQATT and CDR2 is SNEGSKA (reference sequence). V shed 3 bases and J shed 3 bases, with 9 bases lying between them. The CDR3 spans 13 residues. CDR3 sequence reads: CSARGISYNEQFF. DNA for the CDR3: TGCAGTGCTAGGGGCATTAGCTACAATGAGCAGTTCTTC.

This clonotype was seen a handful of times. The chain uses TRBV19 and TRBJ1-5; no definite D call. CDR1 is LNHDA, CDR2 SQIVND, per germline (reference sequence). The V gene lost 3 bases and the J gene lost 9 bases, with 9 bases spanning the gap. The CDR3 contains 12 residues. CDR3 DNA: TGTGCCAGTAGTATCATAGAGGGGCCCCAGCATTTT. Translating it yields CASSIIEGPQHF.

This clonotype was counted once. At one of its ends the junction is not consistent with the germline gene, which may arise from a read error. V and J are TRBV5-1 and TRBJ2-5, with D perhaps TRBD1 (7 bases). Germline CDR1 and CDR2: SGHRS and YFSETQ. CDR3 size: 14 residues. CDR3 DNA sequence: TGCGCCAGCAGCGGACGACAGGGAGGAGAGACCCAGCACTTC. Protein sequence: CASSGRQGGETQHF.

In its sample, this clonotype was seen many times. J is TRBJ2-1 and V is TRBV28; D possibly matches TRBD1 or TRBD2 (6 bases each). The CDR3 covers 15 residues. CDR1 MDHEN and CDR2 SYDVKM come from the germline V gene. V was cut by 2 bases and J by 0 bases, with 8 bases left in between. CDR3 sequence reads: CASSLRGASYNEQFF. The CDR3, as DNA: TGTGCCAGCAGTTTAAGGGGGGCCTCCTACAATGAGCAGTTCTTC.

In this sample, this clonotype turned up many times. V gene TRBV7-9 combines with J gene TRBJ1-6; no firm D call. From germline, CDR1 is SEHNR and CDR2 FQNEAQ (reference sequence). The CDR3 length is 12 residues. V shed 11 bases and J shed 0 bases, with 5 bases lying between them. This CDR3 reads CAGGSYNSPLHF. The DNA of the CDR3 is TGTGCCGGAGGCTCCTATAATTCACCCCTCCACTTT.

This clonotype occurred many times. This sequence joins TRBV20-1 and TRBJ2-5; the match to TRBD2 covers 10 bases. Losses at the gene ends were 4 bases for V and 5 bases for J; bases not matched to a gene: 7. This CDR3 contains 14 residues. Germline V CDR1 and CDR2: DFQATT, SNEGSKA (reference sequence). The CDR3 sequence: CSATLAGGGETQYF. The CDR3 nucleotides are TGCAGTGCTACCTTAGCGGGGGGAGGGGAGACCCAGTACTTC.

This clonotype was found many times. This CDR3 reads CASSFSLSSGTDTQYF. Here the CDR3 DNA reads TGTGCCAGCAGCTTTTCGCTTTCCTCTGGCACAGATACGCAGTATTTT. This chain uses TRBV7-9 with TRBJ2-3, with D unclear. The germline gives CDR1 SEHNR, CDR2 FQNEAQ (reference sequence). This CDR3 spans 16 amino acids. V lost 3 bases to trimming and J lost 1 base, with 14 bases between them.

This clonotype was detected ten times or more. The chain employs TRBV27 and TRBJ1-6; 7 positions match TRBD1. Unmatched junction bases numbered 8, after V lost 7 bases and J lost 8 bases. The CDR3 has 14 residues. CDR1 MNHEY and CDR2 SMNVEV come from the germline V gene (reference sequence). The CDR3 DNA is TGTGCCAGCACCAATCGGGACAGCTATTCACCCCTCCACTTT. It is translated as CASTNRDSYSPLHF.